The present T cell receptor (beta chain) was sequenced within a study of blood T cell repertoires in COVID-19. Trimming cost V 4 bases and J 2 bases; bases outside gene matches: 14. This CDR3 spans 17 amino acids. In germline, CDR1 is SNHLY, CDR2 FYNNEI. Method: immunoSEQ multiplex PCR; TCRdb's copy keeps in-frame clones and lacks some. The repertoire holds roughly 250,000 clones, approximately 90% seen once, with 2% to 2.5% in the top ten. The sequence was collected from a woman between 35 and 50 years old with acute COVID-19. The chain is built from TRBV2 and TRBJ2-7; 7 positions match TRBD1. Input material: PBMCs or T cells enriched from blood (not recorded which). For the CDR3, the DNA is TGTGCCAGCAGTGTATTTACGGACAGGTCTATAACCTACGAGCAGTACTTC. Translating it yields CASSVFTDRSITYEQYF.